This T cell receptor beta chain emerged from a study of CD8+ T cells in alopecia areata. Background on the study: Treated patients were given oral tofacitinib, which was dosed at 5 to 10 mg twice daily. The study, taken as a whole, reports: Sequencing of scalp samples also includes resident alphabeta T cells from normal skin.

Sampling of alopecia areata patients yielded lesional scalp punch biopsies as well as peripheral blood. Turning to this clone: Its antigen is currently unknown.

Extraction and reverse transcription of RNA yielded cDNA as the sequencing template. Assay: immunoSEQ multiplex PCR; the TCRdb copy retains only in-frame clones and omits some. Of 150,000 to 200,000 clones in the sample, 59% were seen once. The CDR3 is 15 amino acids. Trimming left V 3 bases short and J 0 bases short, with 9 bases between. Germline values: CDR1 SGHRS, CDR2 YFSETQ. The specimen was CD4+ T cells sorted from blood, collected at week 0. This receptor was taken from a human donor with alopecia areata. This rearrangement joins TRBV5-1 to TRBJ2-2; no firm D call. The CDR3 DNA reads as TGCGCCAGCAGCTCAGGAACCGCGAACACCGGGGAGCTGTTTTTT. Translating it yields CASSSGTANTGELFF.